This T cell receptor (beta chain) was sequenced in a study of blood T cell repertoires in COVID-19. On the study more broadly: The United States, Italy and Spain provided the acute and convalescent COVID-19 samples. Sample material is recorded as cDNA or gDNA derived from T cells, B-cell-depleted T cells, or PBMCs.

Authors' data handling: Researchers report that nucleated cell counts were estimated from reference gene primer amplification. The data were produced by immunoSEQ multiplex PCR, yet TCRdb's version contains in-frame clones alone and is incomplete. V and J calls and clone size come straight from that table; D and trimming were deduced from the DNA. Found here are some 250,000 clones, roughly 87% of them singletons; the top ten hold around 0.7%. J was trimmed by 3 bases and V by 4 bases; bases with no gene match: 5. The CDR3 extends over 16 amino acids. Germline-derived CDR1 and CDR2 are SGHNT and YYREEE (reference sequence).

The V gene is TRBV5-4, the J gene TRBJ1-6, with TRBD1 matching over 9 bases. Sequencing used peripheral blood. The clonotype comes from a human donor in a cohort sampled during active COVID-19. The DNA for the CDR3 is TGTGCCAGCAGCCTTCCGGGACAGGGCTATAATTCACCCCTCCACTTT. Translating it yields CASSLPGQGYNSPLHF.